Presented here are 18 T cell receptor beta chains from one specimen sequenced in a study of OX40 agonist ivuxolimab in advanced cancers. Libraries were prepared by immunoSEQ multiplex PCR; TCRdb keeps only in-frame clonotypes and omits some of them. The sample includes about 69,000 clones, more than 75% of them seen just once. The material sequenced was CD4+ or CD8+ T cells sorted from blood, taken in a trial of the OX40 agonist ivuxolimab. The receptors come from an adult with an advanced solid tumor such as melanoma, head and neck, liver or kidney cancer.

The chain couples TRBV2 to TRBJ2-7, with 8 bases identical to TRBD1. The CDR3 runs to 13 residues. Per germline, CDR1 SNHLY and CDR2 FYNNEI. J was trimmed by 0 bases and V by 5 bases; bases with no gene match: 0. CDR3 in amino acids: CASSTGGSYEQYF. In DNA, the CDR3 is TGTGCCAGCAGTACAGGGGGCTCCTACGAGCAGTACTTC.

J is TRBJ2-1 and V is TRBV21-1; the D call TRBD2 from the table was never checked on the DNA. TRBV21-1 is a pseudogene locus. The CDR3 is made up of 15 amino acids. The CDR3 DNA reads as TGTGCCAGCAGCAACATGCGGGGGGGTAACAATGAGCAGTTCTTC. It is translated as CASSNMRGGNNEQFF.

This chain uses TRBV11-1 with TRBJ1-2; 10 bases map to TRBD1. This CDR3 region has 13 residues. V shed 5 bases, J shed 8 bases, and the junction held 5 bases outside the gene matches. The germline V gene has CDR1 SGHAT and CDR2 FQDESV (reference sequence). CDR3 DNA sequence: TGTGCCAGCAGCCTTGACAGGGGGCCGGGCTACACCTTC. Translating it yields CASSLDRGPGYTF.

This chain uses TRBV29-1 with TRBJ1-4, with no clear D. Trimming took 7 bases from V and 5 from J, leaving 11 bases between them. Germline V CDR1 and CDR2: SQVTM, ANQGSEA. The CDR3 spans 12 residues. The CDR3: CSALGGNEKLFF. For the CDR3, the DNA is TGCAGCGCGTTAGGCGGAAATGAAAAACTGTTTTTT.

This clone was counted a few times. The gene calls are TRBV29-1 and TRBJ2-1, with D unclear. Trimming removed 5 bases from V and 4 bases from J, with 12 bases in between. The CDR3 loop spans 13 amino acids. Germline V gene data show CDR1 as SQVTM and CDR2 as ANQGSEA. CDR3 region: CSVFFSGYNEQFF. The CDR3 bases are TGCAGCGTTTTTTTCTCTGGTTACAATGAGCAGTTCTTC.

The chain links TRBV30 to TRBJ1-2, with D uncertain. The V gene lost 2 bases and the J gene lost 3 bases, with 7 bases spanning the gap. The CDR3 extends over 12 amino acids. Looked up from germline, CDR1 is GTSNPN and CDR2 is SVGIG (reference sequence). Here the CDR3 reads CAWSPSYYGYTF. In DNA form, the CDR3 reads TGTGCCTGGAGTCCATCCTACTATGGCTACACCTTC.

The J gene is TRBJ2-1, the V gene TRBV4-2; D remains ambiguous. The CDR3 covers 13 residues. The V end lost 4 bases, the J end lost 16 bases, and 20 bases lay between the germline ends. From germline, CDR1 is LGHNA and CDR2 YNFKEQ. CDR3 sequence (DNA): TGTGCCAGCAGCCCCCCCTTTAGCATGCGGCGATTCTTC. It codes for CASSPPFSMRRFF.

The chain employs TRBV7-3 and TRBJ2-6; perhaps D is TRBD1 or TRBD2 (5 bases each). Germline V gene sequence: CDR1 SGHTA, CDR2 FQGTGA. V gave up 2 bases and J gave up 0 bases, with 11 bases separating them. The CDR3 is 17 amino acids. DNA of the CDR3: TGTGCCAGCAGCTTATCAGGGACCTACTCTGGGGCCAACGTCCTGACTTTC. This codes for CASSLSGTYSGANVLTF.

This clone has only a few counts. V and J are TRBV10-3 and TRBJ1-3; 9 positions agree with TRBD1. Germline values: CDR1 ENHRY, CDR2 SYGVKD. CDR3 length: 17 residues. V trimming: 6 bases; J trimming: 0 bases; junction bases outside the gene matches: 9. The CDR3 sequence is CAISGDRALNSGNTIYF. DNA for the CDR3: TGTGCCATCAGCGGGGACAGGGCCCTAAACTCTGGAAACACCATATATTTT.

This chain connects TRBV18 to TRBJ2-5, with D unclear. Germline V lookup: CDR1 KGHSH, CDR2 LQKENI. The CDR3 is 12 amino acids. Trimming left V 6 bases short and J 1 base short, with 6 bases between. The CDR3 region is CASSQFQETQYF. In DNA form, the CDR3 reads TGTGCCAGCTCCCAGTTCCAAGAGACCCAGTACTTC.

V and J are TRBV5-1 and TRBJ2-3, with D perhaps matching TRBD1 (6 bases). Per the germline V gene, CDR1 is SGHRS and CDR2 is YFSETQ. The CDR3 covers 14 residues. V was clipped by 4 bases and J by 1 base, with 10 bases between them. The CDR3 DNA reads TGCGCCAGCAGCATCAGGACAGGCACAGATACGCAGTATTTT. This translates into CASSIRTGTDTQYF.

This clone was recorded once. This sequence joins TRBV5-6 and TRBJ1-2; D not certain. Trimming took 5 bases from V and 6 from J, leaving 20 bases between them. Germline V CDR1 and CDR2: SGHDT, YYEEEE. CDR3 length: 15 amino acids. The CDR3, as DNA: TGTGCCAGCAGGATAGGTGGGAACCTTAAACATGGCTACACCTTC. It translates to CASRIGGNLKHGYTF.

CDR3 bases: TGTGCCATCAGTGGGGCCAAGGGAGGAATGAACACTGAAGCTTTCTTT. Translated: CAISGAKGGMNTEAFF. The chain links TRBV10-3 to TRBJ1-1; D is unresolved. The length of the CDR3 is 16 residues. V was cut by 4 bases and J by 0 bases, with 15 bases left in between. Looked up from germline, CDR1 is ENHRY and CDR2 is SYGVKD.

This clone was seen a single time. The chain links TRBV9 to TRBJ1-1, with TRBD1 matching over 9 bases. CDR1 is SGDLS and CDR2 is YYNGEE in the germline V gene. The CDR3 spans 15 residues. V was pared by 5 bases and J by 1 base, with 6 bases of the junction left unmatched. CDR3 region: CASRDPGQGNTEAFF. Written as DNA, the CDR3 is TGTGCCAGCAGGGACCCGGGACAGGGGAACACTGAAGCTTTCTTT.

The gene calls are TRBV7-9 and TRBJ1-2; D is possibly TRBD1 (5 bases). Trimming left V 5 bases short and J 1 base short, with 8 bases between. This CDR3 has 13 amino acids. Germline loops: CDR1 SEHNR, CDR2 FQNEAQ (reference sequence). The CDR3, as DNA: TGTGCCAGCAGCGAGACAGTTAACTATGGCTACACCTTC. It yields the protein CASSETVNYGYTF.

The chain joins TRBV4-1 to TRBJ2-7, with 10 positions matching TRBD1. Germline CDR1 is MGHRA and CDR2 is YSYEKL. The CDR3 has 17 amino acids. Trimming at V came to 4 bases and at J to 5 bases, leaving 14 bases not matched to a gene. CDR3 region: CASSLRSTGTGADEQYF. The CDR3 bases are TGCGCCAGCAGCCTGAGGAGCACCGGGACAGGGGCGGACGAGCAGTACTTC.

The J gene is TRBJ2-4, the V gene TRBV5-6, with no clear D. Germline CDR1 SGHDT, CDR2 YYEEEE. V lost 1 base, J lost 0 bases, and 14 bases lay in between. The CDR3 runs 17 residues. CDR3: CASSLYLGLLAKNIQYF. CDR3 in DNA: TGTGCCAGCAGCTTGTATCTAGGGCTATTAGCCAAAAACATTCAGTACTTC.

The CDR3 sequence: CASSLRGTFYEQYF. The CDR3 DNA is TGTGCCAGCAGTTTAAGAGGTACTTTCTACGAGCAGTACTTC. The J gene is TRBJ2-7, the V gene TRBV27; D unresolved. The ends were cut back, 2 bases at V and 3 bases at J, with 11 bases in the middle. The CDR3 covers 14 residues. Germline CDR1 MNHEY, CDR2 SMNVEV (reference sequence).